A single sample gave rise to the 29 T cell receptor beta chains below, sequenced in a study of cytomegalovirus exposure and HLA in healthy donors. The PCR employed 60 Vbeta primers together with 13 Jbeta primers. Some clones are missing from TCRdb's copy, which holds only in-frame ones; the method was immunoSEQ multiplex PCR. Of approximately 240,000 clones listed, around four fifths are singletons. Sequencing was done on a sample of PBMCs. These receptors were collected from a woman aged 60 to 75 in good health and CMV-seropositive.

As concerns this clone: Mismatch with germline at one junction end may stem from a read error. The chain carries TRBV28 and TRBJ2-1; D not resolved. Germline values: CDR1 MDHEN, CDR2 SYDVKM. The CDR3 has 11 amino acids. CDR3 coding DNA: TGTGCCAGCAGTTCCTACAGTGAGCAGTTCTTC. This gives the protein CASSSYSEQFF.

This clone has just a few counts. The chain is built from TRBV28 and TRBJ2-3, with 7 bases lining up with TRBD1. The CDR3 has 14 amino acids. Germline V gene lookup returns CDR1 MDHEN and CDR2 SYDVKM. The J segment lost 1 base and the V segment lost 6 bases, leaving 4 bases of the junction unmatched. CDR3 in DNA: TGTGCCAGCAGCCTAACAGGGGGCACAGATACGCAGTATTTT. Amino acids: CASSLTGGTDTQYF.

The DNA of the CDR3 is TGTGCCAGCAGCCCCCCAGGCTTTCAGCCCCAGCATTTT. It translates to CASSPPGFQPQHF. The V and J genes are TRBV7-2 and TRBJ1-5; D gene uncertain. Germline V gene data show CDR1 as SGHTA and CDR2 as FQGNSA. V was pared by 5 bases and J by 6 bases, with 11 bases between. The CDR3 covers 13 residues. The full variable domain, with the rest looked up from reference TRBV7-2 and TRBJ1-5, is GAGVSQSPSNKVTEKGKDVELRCDPISGHTALYWYRQSLGQGLEFLIYFQGNSAPDKSGLPSDRFSAERTGGSVSTLTIQRTQQEDSAVYLCASSPPGFQPQHFGDGTRLSIL.

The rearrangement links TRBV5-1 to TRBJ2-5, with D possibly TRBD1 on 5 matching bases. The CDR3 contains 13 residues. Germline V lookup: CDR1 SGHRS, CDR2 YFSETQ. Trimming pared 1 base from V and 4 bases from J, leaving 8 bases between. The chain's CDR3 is CASSLQGPETQYF. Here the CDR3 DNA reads TGCGCCAGCAGCTTGCAGGGCCCAGAGACCCAGTACTTC. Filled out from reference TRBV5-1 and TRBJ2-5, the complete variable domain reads KAGVTQTPRYLIKTRGQQVTLSCSPISGHRSVSWYQQTPGQGLQFLFEYFSETQRNKGNFPGRFSGRQFSNSRSEMNVSTLELGDSALYLCASSLQGPETQYFGPGTRLLVL.

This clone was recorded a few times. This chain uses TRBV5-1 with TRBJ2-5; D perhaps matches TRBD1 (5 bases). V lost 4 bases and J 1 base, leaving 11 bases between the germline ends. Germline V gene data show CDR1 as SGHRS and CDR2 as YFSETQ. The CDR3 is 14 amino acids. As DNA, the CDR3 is TGCGCCAGCAGCGGGGCGACCATCCAAGAGACCCAGTACTTC. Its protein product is CASSGATIQETQYF.

The chain's CDR3 is CASHRDISYNEQFF. In nucleotides, the CDR3 is TGTGCCAGCCACCGGGACATATCTTACAATGAGCAGTTCTTC. The chain links TRBV2 to TRBJ2-1; D is perhaps TRBD1 (6 bases). Between the trimmed V and J ends, which lost 8 bases and 4 bases, there was a span of 15 bases. Germline CDR1 is SNHLY and CDR2 is FYNNEI. The CDR3 runs to 14 residues.

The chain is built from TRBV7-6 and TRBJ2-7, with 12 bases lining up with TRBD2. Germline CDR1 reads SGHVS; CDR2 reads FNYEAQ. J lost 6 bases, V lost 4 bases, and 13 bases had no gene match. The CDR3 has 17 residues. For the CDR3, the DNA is TGTGCCAGCAGCTCCAAGTTCTCTAGCGGGGGGGCCGTCGAGCAGTACTTC. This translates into CASSSKFSSGGAVEQYF.

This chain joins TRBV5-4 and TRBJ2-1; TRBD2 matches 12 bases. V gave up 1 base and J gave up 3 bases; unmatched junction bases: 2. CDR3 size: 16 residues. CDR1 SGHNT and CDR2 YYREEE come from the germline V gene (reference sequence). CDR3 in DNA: TGTGCCAGCAGCTTGCGACTAGCGGGGGTCTACAATGAGCAGTTCTTC. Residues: CASSLRLAGVYNEQFF.

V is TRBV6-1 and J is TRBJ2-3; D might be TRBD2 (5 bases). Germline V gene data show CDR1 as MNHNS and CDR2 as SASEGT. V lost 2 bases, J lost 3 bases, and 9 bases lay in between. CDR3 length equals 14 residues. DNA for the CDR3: TGTGCCAGCAGTGAAACGGGGTGGACAGATACGCAGTATTTT. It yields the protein CASSETGWTDTQYF.

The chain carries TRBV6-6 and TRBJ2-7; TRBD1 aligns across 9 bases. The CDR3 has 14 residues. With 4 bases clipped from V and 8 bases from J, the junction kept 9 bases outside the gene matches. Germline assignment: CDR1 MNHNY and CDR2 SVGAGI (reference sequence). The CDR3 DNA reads TGTGCCAGCAGTTCGAGGACAGGGGTGTTAAAGCAGTACTTC. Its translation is CASSSRTGVLKQYF.

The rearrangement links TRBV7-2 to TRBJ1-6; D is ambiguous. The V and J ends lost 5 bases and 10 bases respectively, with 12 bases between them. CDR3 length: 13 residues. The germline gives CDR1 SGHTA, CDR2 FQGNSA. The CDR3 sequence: CASSLHGDSPLHF. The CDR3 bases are TGTGCCAGCAGCCTTCACGGAGACTCACCCCTCCACTTT.

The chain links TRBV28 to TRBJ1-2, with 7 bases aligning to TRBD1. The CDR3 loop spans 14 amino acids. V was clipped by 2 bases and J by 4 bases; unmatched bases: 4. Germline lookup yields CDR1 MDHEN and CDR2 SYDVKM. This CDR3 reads CASSLRGPGYGYTF. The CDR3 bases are TGTGCCAGCAGTTTAAGGGGGCCCGGCTATGGCTACACCTTC.

CDR3 sequence reads: CASARDRGYTGELFF. CDR3 sequence (DNA): TGTGCCAGCGCTAGGGACAGGGGGTACACCGGGGAGCTGTTTTTT. The rearrangement joins TRBV5-4 to TRBJ2-2; TRBD1 matches 11 bases. Germline V gene sequence: CDR1 SGHNT, CDR2 YYREEE (reference sequence). The junction had 5 bases not matched to a gene; V was cut back by 7 bases and J by 3 bases. The CDR3 runs to 15 residues.

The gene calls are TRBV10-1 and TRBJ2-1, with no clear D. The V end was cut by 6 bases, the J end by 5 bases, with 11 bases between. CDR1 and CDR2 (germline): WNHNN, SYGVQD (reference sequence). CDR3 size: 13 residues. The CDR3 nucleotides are TGCGCCAGCAGAGCCGGGTTTAACAATGAGCAGTTCTTC. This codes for CASRAGFNNEQFF.

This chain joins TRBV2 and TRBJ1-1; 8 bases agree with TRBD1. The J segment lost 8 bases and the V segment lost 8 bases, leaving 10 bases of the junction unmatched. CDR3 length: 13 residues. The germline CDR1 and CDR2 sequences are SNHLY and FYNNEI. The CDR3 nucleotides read TGTGCCAGCGGAGGACAGGGAGGGTCCGAAGCTTTCTTT. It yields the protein CASGGQGGSEAFF. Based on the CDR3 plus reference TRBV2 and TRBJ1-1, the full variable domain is EPEVTQTPSHQVTQMGQEVILRCVPISNHLYFYWYRQILGQKVEFLVSFYNNEISEKSEIFDDQFSVERPDGSNFTLKIRSTKLEDSAMYFCASGGQGGSEAFFGQGTRLTVV.

For the CDR3, the DNA is TGCGCCAGCAGCACCAGGACAGGGGGCGCGGTTGGAAACACCATATATTTT. Protein product: CASSTRTGGAVGNTIYF. The V gene is TRBV5-1, the J gene TRBJ1-3, with TRBD1 matching over 11 bases. This CDR3 comprises 17 residues. Germline V gene data show CDR1 as SGHRS and CDR2 as YFSETQ. The V gene end was trimmed by 4 bases and the J gene end by 3 bases; junction bases not matched to a gene: 9.

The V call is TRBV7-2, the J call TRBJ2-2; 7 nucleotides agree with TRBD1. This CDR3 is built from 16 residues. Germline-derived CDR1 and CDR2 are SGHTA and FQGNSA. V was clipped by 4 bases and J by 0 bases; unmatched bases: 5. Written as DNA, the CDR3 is TGTGCCAGCAGCTCACAGGGGCTAACGAACACCGGGGAGCTGTTTTTT. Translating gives CASSSQGLTNTGELFF. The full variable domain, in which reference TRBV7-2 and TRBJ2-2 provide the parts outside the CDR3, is GAGVSQSPSNKVTEKGKDVELRCDPISGHTALYWYRQSLGQGLEFLIYFQGNSAPDKSGLPSDRFSAERTGGSVSTLTIQRTQQEDSAVYLCASSSQGLTNTGELFFGEGSRLTVL.

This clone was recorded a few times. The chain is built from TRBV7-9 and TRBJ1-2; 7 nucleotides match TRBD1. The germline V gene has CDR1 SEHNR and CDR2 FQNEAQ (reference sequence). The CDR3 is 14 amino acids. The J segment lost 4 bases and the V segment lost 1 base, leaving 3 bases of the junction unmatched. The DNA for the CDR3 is TGTGCCAGCAGCTTAGTCTGGGACAGCTATGGCTACACCTTC. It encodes CASSLVWDSYGYTF.

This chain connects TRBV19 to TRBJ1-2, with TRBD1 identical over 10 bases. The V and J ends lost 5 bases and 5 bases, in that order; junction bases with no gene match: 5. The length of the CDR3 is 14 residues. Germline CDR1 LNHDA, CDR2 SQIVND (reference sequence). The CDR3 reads CASSRDRGYYGYTF. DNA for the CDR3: TGTGCCAGTAGTCGGGACAGGGGCTATTATGGCTACACCTTC.

In DNA form, the CDR3 reads TGTGCCAGTAGTACCCGGGACAGGGCTTCGCTCTCTGAAGCTTTCTTT. It is translated as CASSTRDRASLSEAFF. The chain links TRBV19 to TRBJ1-1, with 9 bases that match TRBD1. After removal of 4 bases from V and 6 bases from J, the junction contained 12 bases not matched to a gene. This CDR3 has 16 amino acids. Germline loops: CDR1 LNHDA, CDR2 SQIVND (reference sequence). The full variable domain, with the rest looked up from reference TRBV19 and TRBJ1-1, is DGGITQSPKYLFRKEGQNVTLSCEQNLNHDAMYWYRQDPGQGLRLIYYSQIVNDFQKGDIAEGYSVSREKKESFPLTVTSAQKNPTAFYLCASSTRDRASLSEAFFGQGTRLTVV.

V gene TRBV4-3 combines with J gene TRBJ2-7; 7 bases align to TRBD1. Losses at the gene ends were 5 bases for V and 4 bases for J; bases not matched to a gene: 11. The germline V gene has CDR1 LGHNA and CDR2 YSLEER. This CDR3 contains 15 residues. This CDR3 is CASSRHGQGVYEQYF. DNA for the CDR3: TGCGCCAGCAGCAGACATGGGCAGGGGGTTTACGAGCAGTACTTC.

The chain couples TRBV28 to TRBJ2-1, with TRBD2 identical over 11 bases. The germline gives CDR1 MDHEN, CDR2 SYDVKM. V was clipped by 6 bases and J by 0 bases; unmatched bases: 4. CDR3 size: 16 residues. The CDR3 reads CASSSSGGLSYNEQFF. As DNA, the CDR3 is TGTGCCAGCAGCTCTAGCGGGGGGCTCTCCTACAATGAGCAGTTCTTC.

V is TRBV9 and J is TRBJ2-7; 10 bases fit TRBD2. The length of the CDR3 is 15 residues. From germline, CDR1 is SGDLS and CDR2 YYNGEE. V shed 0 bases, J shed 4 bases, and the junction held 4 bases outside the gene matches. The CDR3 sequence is CASSVGLAGEYEQYF. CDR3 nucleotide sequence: TGTGCCAGCAGCGTAGGGCTAGCGGGGGAGTACGAGCAGTACTTC.

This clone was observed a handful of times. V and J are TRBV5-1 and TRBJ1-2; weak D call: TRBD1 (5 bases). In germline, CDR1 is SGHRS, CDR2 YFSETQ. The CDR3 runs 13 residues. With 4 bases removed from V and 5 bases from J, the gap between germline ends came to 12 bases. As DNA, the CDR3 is TGCGCCAGCAGCCGTGACAGTTTTTATGGCTACACCTTC. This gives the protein CASSRDSFYGYTF.

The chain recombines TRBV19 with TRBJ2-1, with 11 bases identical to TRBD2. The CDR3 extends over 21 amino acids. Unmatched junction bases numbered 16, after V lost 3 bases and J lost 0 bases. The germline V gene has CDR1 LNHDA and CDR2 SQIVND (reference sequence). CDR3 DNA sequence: TGTGCCAGTAGTATTCCCATTGTTGGTAGCGGGAGGGCCGTCTCCTACAATGAGCAGTTCTTC. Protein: CASSIPIVGSGRAVSYNEQFF.

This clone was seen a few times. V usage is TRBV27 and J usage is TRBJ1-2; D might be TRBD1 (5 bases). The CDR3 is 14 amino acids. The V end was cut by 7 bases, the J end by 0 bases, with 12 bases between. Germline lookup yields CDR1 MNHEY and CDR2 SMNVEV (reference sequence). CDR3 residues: CASTSGGANYGYTF. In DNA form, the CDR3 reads TGTGCCAGCACGTCCGGGGGAGCTAACTATGGCTACACCTTC.

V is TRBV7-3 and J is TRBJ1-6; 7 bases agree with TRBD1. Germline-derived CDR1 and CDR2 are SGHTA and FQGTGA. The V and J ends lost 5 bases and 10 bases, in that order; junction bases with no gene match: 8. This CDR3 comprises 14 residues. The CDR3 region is CASSMTGLGSPLHF. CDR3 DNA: TGTGCCAGCAGCATGACAGGGTTAGGATCACCCCTCCACTTT.

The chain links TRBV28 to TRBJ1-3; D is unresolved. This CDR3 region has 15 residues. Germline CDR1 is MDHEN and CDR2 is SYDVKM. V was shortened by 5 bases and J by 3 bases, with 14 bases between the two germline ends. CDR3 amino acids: CASSPPLAGGNTIYF. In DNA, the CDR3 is TGTGCCAGCAGTCCCCCCCTGGCGGGTGGAAACACCATATATTTT.

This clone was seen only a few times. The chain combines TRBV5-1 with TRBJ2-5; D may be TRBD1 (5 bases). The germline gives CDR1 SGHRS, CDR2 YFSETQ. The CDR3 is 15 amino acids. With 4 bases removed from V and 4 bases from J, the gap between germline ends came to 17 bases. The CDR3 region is CASSPLGPSAETQYF. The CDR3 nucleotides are TGCGCCAGCAGCCCGCTGGGGCCCTCCGCAGAGACCCAGTACTTC.